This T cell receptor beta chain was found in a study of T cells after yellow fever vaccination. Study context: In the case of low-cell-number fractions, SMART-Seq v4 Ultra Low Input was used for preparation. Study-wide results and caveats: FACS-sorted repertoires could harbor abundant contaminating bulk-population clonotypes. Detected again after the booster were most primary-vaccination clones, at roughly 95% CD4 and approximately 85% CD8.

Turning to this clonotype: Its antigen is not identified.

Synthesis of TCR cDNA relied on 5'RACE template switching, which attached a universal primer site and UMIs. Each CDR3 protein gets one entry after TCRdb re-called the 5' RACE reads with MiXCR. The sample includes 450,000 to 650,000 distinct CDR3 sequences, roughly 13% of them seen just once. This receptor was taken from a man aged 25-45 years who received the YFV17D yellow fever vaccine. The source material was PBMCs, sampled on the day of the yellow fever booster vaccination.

The CDR3 protein is CASSVGTHYEQYF. CDR3 bases: TGTGCCAGCAGCGTTGGAACTCACTACGAGCAGTACTTC. V and J are TRBV9 and TRBJ2-7; no reliable D call. Looked up from germline, CDR1 is SGDLS and CDR2 is YYNGEE. The germline V and J ends were trimmed by 2 bases and 3 bases, with 9 bases remaining between them. The CDR3 has 13 residues.